Listed below are T cell receptor beta chains from one sample, sequenced in a study of blood T cells in healthy people across ages. TCRdb called the 5' RACE reads again in MiXCR, with one record for every CDR3 protein. The table has approximately 350,000 distinct CDR3 sequences, 52% seen once; the top ten hold 45% to 55%. Sequencing used blood. The origin of the receptors is a man aged 55 to 69 in good health. CDR3s include the opening cysteine and the closing phenylalanine or tryptophan. A D gene is named only where the DNA matches it firmly. Size values are once, few and many counts, or a class for expanded clones, and some rows have none.

V gene	J gene	clone size	D gene	CDR3 DNA	CDR3 protein
TRBV20-1	TRBJ2-1	NA	NA	TGCAGTGCTAGAAAACTCACGGGCAGCAATGAGCAGTTCTTC	CSARKLTGSNEQFF
TRBV6-5	TRBJ2-1	few	NA	TGTGCCAGCAGTGAGGACGACCTCTCCTACAATGAGCAGTTCTTC	CASSEDDLSYNEQFF
TRBV18	TRBJ2-7	NA	NA	TGTGCCAGCTCACGTGGGGCTAGCGCTCCCTACGAGCAGTACTTC	CASSRGASAPYEQYF
TRBV28	TRBJ2-5	NA	TRBD2	TGTGCCAGCAGTTTAACGGGAGGGTACCAAGAGACCCAGTACTTC	CASSLTGGYQETQYF
TRBV5-1	TRBJ2-3	NA	TRBD2	TGCGCCAGCAGCCTGGGACTAGCGGGGTTAGATACGCAGTATTTT	CASSLGLAGLDTQYF
TRBV11-2	TRBJ2-5	NA	NA	TGTGCCAGCAGCCGAGGACAGCTAAAAGAGACCCAGTACTTC	CASSRGQLKETQYF
TRBV7-2	TRBJ2-7	many	NA	TGTGCCAGCAGCTTGGTAGCCTACGAGCAGTACTTC	CASSLVAYEQYF
TRBV18	TRBJ2-1	NA	TRBD2	TGTGCCAGCTCACGCGGGACTAGCGGCTACAATGAGCAGTTCTTC	CASSRGTSGYNEQFF
TRBV6-5	TRBJ2-5	NA	NA	TGTGCCAGCAGTTACTCGGGGACCCAGTACTTC	CASSYSGTQYF
TRBV20-1	TRBJ2-5	NA	NA	TGCAGTGCTCCACTTACAGGGTATGGCCAAGAGACCCAGTACTTC	CSAPLTGYGQETQYF
TRBV10-3	TRBJ2-7	NA	NA	TGTGCCACATGGAGTCTTGGCTACGAGCAGTACTTC	CATWSLGYEQYF
TRBV30	TRBJ2-5	NA	TRBD2	TGTGCCTGGAGTGCGCTAGCGGGAGGGAATGAGCAGTACTTC	CAWSALAGGNEQYF
TRBV4-2	TRBJ2-5	NA	TRBD2	TGTGCCAGCAGCCAAGATAAAGCGGGGGTGCAGTACTTC	CASSQDKAGVQYF
TRBV12-3/TRBV12-4	TRBJ2-7	NA	NA	TGTGCCAGCAGCGCCAGGGATTTCACCTACGAGCAGTACTTC	CASSARDFTYEQYF
TRBV12-3/TRBV12-4	TRBJ2-7	few	TRBD1	TGTGCCAGCAGCCCGGGACAGGTACCCTACGAGCAGTACTTC	CASSPGQVPYEQYF
TRBV28	TRBJ2-5	NA	TRBD1	TGTGCCAGCAGTTCGCTCGGACAGGGGGACCAAGAGACCCAGTACTTC	CASSSLGQGDQETQYF
TRBV2	TRBJ2-5	NA	NA	TGTGCCAGCTCTTCCCCGCAGGGAGTTCCCAAGCAGTACTTC	CASSSPQGVPKQYF
TRBV29-1	TRBJ2-7	many	NA	TGCAGCGTTGAGAGTGGGGGCTACGAGCAGTACTTC	CSVESGGYEQYF
TRBV29-1	TRBJ2-1	NA	TRBD2	TGCAGCGGGAGGGCGGGAGTCTACAATGAGCAGTTCTTC	CSGRAGVYNEQFF
TRBV2	TRBJ2-5	NA	TRBD2	TGTGCCAGCAGTATAGGAGCGGGGGGGCCGAGGGAGACCCAGTACTTC	CASSIGAGGPRETQYF
TRBV6-5	TRBJ2-1	NA	TRBD2	TGTGCCAGCAAACTAGCGGGGGGGGACAATGAGCAGTTCTTC	CASKLAGGDNEQFF
TRBV4-3	TRBJ2-6	few	NA	TGCGCCAGCAGCCACCGTGCCACCCCTGGGGCCAACGTCCTGACTTTC	CASSHRATPGANVLTF
TRBV18	TRBJ2-1	NA	TRBD1	TGTGCCAGCTCACTACAGGGGTCCTACAATGAGCAGTTCTTC	CASSLQGSYNEQFF
TRBV5-1	TRBJ2-5	NA	TRBD2	TGCGCCAGCAGCTTCACTAGCGGGACACCACAAGAGACCCAGTACTTC	CASSFTSGTPQETQYF
TRBV6-6	TRBJ1-2	NA	NA	TGTGCCAGCAGGATTGGTTTAGGTTATGGCTACACCTTC	CASRIGLGYGYTF
TRBV28	TRBJ2-2	NA	TRBD2	TGTGCCAGCAGTTTACCCGGGAGGTCGGTCACCGGGGAGCTGTTTTTT	CASSLPGRSVTGELFF
TRBV7-2	TRBJ2-1	NA	NA	TGTGCCAGCAGCTTAGCAGTTGGGGGGGCCGACAATGAGCAGTTCTTC	CASSLAVGGADNEQFF
TRBV7-2	TRBJ2-3	NA	NA	TGTGCCAGCAGCCCCCCGGGGCTAGCGTATACAGATACGCAGTATTTT	CASSPPGLAYTDTQYF
TRBV4-2	TRBJ1-1	NA	NA	TGTGTCAGCCCAGACGGGACGGCAGCTTTCTTT	CVSPDGTAAFF
TRBV6-2/TRBV6-3	TRBJ2-1	NA	NA	TGTGCCAGCAGTTACTCCGAGGAGCTGAGCTCCTACAATGAGCAGTTCTTC	CASSYSEELSSYNEQFF
TRBV30	TRBJ2-7	NA	NA	TGTGCCTGGAGTCCCCTGGGATACGAGCGGTACTTC	CAWSPLGYERYF
TRBV7-2	TRBJ2-7	NA	TRBD2	TGTGCCAGCAGCCTCAAGTGGGGGGGGTCCTACGAGCAGTACTTC	CASSLKWGGSYEQYF
TRBV10-1	TRBJ2-1	once	TRBD2	TGCGCCAGCAGTGAGGCAACTAGCGGGGGGGCCCGCAATGAGCAGTTCTTC	CASSEATSGGARNEQFF
TRBV7-8	TRBJ1-6	few	NA	TGTGCCAGCAGCTTAGCAGGATGGAATTCACCCCTCCACTTT	CASSLAGWNSPLHF
TRBV7-2	TRBJ2-1	NA	NA	TGTGCCAGTCTCGCGAGCAATGAGCGGTTCTTC	CASLASNERFF
TRBV28	TRBJ2-3	NA	TRBD1	TGTGCCAGCGGACCGGGACAGTACACAGATACGCAGTATTTT	CASGPGQYTDTQYF
TRBV2	TRBJ1-6	few	NA	TGTGCCAGCAGTGTGTGGAGGGATAATTCACCCCTCCACTTT	CASSVWRDNSPLHF
TRBV11-2	TRBJ2-3	NA	TRBD1	TGTGCCAGCAGCTTTCCGGGACAGGGGGACACAGATACGCAGTATTTT	CASSFPGQGDTDTQYF
TRBV13	TRBJ1-2	NA	TRBD1	TGTGCCAGCAGCTCCACTCCCGGGACAGGGGCGAATTATGGCTACACCTTC	CASSSTPGTGANYGYTF